The entry below gives a single TCR beta chain sequence along with its context. Its matching antigen is unknown. Sequencing used immunoSEQ multiplex PCR; TCRdb keeps in-frame clones, though not all of them. This table holds around 600,000 clones, roughly 95% found once. The record originates from a study of shared clonotypes between healthy human individuals. Study-level points and caveats: In general, naive subsets displayed greater estimated richness than memory subsets did. The authors sampled blood alone, and tissue repertoires likely differ.

Positive CCR7 selection of CD45RO-negative cells yielded the naive CD8 cells, and terminally differentiated effector memory CD45RA+ cells were excluded. Those who donated were healthy HIV-negative adults, with no recent acute infections or vaccinations reported. The CDR3 spans 13 residues. V was clipped by 2 bases and J by 10 bases; unmatched bases: 5. The germline V gene has CDR1 SEHNR and CDR2 FQNEAQ (reference sequence). This TCR derives from a woman younger than 45 in good health. The gene calls are TRBV7-9 and TRBJ2-1; 7 bases map to TRBD2. Input material: naive CD8+ T cells sorted from blood. DNA for the CDR3: TGTGCCAGCAGCTTATCGGACGGGAGGGAGCAGTTCTTC. Its protein product is CASSLSDGREQFF.